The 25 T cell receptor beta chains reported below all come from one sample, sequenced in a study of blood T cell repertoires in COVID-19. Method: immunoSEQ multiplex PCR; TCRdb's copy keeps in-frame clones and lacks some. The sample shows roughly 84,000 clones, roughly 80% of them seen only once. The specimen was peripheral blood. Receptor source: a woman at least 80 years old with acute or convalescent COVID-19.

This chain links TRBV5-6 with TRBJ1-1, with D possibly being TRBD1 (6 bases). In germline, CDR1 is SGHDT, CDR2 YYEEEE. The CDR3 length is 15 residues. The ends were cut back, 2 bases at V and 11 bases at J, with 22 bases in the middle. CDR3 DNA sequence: TGTGCCAGCAGCTTCCCCGGGACACAGAAAACGAGGGCTTTCTTT. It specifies CASSFPGTQKTRAFF.

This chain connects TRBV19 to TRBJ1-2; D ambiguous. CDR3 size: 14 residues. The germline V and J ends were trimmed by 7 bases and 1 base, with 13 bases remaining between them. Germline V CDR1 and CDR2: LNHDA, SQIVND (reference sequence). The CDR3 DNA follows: TGTGCCAGTACCCCAGACACTCTTAACTATGGCTACACCTTC. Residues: CASTPDTLNYGYTF.

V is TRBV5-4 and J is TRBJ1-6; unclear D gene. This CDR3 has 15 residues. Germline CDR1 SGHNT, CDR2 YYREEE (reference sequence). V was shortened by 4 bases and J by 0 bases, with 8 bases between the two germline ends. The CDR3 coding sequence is TGTGCCAGCAGCCTGGGAGACTCCTATAATTCACCCCTCCACTTT. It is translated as CASSLGDSYNSPLHF.

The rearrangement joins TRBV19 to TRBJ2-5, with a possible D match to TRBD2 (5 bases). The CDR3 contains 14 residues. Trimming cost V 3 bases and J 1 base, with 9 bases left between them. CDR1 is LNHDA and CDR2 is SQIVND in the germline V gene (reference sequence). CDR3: CASSIFRGQETQYF. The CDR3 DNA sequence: TGTGCCAGTAGTATTTTCCGGGGCCAAGAGACCCAGTACTTC.

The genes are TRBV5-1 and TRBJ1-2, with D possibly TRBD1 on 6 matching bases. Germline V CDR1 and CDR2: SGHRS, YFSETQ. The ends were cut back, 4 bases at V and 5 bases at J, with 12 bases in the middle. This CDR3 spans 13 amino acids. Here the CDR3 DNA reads TGCGCCAGCAGCCTCGAAACAGGGTATGGCTACACCTTC. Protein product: CASSLETGYGYTF.

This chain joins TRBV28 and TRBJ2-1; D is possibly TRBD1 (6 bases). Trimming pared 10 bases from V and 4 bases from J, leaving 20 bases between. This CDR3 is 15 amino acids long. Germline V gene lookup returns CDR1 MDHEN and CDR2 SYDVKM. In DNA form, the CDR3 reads TGTGCCACCGATCGTTTAGGGCAGGGGTACAATGAGCAGTTCTTC. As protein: CATDRLGQGYNEQFF.

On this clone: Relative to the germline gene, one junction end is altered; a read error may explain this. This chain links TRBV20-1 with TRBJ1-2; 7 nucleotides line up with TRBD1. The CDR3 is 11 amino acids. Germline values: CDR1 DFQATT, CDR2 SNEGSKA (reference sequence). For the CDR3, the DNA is TGCAGTGCTAGAGATTCGACAGGGACCCCGTTC. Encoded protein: CSARDSTGTPF.

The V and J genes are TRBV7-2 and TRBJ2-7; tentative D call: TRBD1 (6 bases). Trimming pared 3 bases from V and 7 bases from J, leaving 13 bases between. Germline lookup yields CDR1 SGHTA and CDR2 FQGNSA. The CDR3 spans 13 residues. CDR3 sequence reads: CASSFGQTGEQYF. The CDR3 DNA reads TGTGCCAGCAGCTTCGGACAGACGGGGGAGCAGTACTTC.

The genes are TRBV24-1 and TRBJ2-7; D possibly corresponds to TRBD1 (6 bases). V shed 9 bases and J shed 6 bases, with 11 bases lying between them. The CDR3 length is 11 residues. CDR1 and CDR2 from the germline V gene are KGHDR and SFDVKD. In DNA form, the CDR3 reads TGTGCCACCGGGACACCGTCCGAGCAGTACTTC. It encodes CATGTPSEQYF.

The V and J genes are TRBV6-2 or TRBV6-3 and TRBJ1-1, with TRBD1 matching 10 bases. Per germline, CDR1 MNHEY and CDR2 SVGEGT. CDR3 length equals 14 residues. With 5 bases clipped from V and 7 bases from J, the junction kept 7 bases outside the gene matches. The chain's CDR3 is CASSPGTGAREAFF. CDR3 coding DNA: TGTGCCAGCAGTCCCGGGACAGGGGCTCGTGAAGCTTTCTTT.

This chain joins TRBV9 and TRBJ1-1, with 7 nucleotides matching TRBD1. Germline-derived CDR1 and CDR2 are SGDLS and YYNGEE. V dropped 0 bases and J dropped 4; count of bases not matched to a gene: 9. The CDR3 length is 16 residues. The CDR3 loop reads CASSVGQGGGGTEAFF. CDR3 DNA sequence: TGTGCCAGCAGCGTAGGACAGGGCGGTGGGGGCACTGAAGCTTTCTTT.

The CDR3, as DNA: TGTGCCAGCAGCCGATCGACAGGTCCAATAGGGGATGGCTACACCTTC. This gives the protein CASSRSTGPIGDGYTF. The rearrangement uses TRBV7-9 and TRBJ1-2; TRBD1 might be the D (6 bases). Per the germline V gene, CDR1 is SEHNR and CDR2 is FQNEAQ (reference sequence). The CDR3 has 16 residues. V was pared by 5 bases and J by 6 bases, with 22 bases between.

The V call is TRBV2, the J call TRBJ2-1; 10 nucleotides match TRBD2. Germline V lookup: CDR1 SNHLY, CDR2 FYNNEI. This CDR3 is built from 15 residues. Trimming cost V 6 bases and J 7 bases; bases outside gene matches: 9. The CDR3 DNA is TGTGCCAGCAGGGATCCTAGCGGGGGATATAATGAGCAGTTCTTC. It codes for CASRDPSGGYNEQFF. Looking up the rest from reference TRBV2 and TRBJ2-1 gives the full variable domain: EPEVTQTPSHQVTQMGQEVILRCVPISNHLYFYWYRQILGQKVEFLVSFYNNEISEKSEIFDDQFSVERPDGSNFTLKIRSTKLEDSAMYFCASRDPSGGYNEQFFGPGTRLTVL.

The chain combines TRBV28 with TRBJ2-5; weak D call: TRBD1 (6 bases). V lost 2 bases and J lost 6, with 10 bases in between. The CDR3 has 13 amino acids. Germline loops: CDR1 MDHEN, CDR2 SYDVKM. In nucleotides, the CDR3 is TGTGCCAGCAGTTTAACAGGGATAAAGACCCAGTACTTC. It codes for CASSLTGIKTQYF.

Here the CDR3 reads CSASAPRQGADYGYTF. CDR3 nucleotides: TGCAGTGCTAGTGCCCCCCGACAGGGGGCAGATTATGGCTACACCTTC. The chain is built from TRBV20-1 and TRBJ1-2; 10 nucleotides agree with TRBD1. The CDR3 is 16 amino acids. J lost 5 bases, V lost 3 bases, and 12 bases had no gene match. CDR1 is DFQATT, CDR2 SNEGSKA, per germline (reference sequence).

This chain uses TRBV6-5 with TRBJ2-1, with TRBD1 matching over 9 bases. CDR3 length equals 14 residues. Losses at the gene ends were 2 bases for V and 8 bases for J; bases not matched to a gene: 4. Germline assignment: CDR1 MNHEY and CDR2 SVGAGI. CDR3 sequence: CASSYGTGLDEQFF. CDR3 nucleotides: TGTGCCAGCAGTTACGGGACAGGGTTGGATGAGCAGTTCTTC.

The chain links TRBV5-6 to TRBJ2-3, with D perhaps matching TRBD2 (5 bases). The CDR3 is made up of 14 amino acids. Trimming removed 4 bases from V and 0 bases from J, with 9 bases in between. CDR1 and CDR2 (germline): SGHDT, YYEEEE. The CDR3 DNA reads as TGTGCCAGCAGCCAGGACTGGAGCACAGATACGCAGTATTTT. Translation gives CASSQDWSTDTQYF. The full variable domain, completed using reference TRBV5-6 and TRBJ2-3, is DAGVTQSPTHLIKTRGQQVTLRCSPKSGHDTVSWYQQALGQGPQFIFQYYEEEERQRGNFPDRFSGHQFPNYSSELNVNALLLGDSALYLCASSQDWSTDTQYFGPGTRLTVL.

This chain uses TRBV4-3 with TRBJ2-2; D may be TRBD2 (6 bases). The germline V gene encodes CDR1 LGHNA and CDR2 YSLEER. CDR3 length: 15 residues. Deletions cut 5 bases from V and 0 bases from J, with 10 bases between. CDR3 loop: CASSSGGTNTGELFF. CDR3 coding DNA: TGCGCCAGCAGCTCCGGGGGAACGAACACCGGGGAGCTGTTTTTT.

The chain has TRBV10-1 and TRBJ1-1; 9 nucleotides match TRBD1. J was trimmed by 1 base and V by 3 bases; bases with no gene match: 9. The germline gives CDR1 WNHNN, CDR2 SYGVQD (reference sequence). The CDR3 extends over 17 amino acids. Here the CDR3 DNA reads TGCGCCAGCAGTGATCAACCGGGACAGGGACCGAACACTGAAGCTTTCTTT. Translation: CASSDQPGQGPNTEAFF.

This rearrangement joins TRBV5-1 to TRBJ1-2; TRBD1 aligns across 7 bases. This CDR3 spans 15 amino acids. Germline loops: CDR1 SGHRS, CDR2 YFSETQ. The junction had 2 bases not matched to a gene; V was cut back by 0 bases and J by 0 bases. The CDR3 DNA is TGCGCCAGCAGCTTGGACAGGGGAGCTAACTATGGCTACACCTTC. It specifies CASSLDRGANYGYTF.

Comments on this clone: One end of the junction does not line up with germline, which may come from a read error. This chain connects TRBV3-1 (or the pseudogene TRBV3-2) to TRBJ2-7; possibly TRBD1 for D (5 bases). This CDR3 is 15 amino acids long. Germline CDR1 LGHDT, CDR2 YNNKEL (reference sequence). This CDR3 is CASSQTQILTALQVF. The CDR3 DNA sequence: TGTGCCAGCAGCCAAACGCAGATCTTGACAGCCCTGCAAGTCTTC.

CDR3 coding DNA: TGTGCCAGCAGTTACTCTACCCAGGGGAACACTGAAGCTTTCTTT. Protein product: CASSYSTQGNTEAFF. V gene TRBV6-5 combines with J gene TRBJ1-1, with a weak D call TRBD1 (5 bases). Germline lookup yields CDR1 MNHEY and CDR2 SVGAGI. This CDR3 is 15 amino acids long. V lost 0 bases and J 1 base, leaving 9 bases between the germline ends.

The CDR3 spells CASSELAGKQFF. The CDR3 bases are TGTGCCAGCAGTGAACTAGCGGGGAAGCAGTTCTTC. The chain recombines TRBV2 with TRBJ2-1, with TRBD2 matching over 9 bases. Trimming removed 2 bases from V and 11 bases from J; junction bases left unmatched: 1. The CDR3 extends over 12 amino acids. Looked up from germline, CDR1 is SNHLY and CDR2 is FYNNEI.

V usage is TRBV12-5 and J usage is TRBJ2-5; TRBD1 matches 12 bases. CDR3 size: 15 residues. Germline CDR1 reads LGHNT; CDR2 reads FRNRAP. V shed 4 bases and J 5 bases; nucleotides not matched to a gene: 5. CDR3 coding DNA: TGTGCTAGTGGTTCCGGGACAGGGGGCCGTGAGACCCAGTACTTC. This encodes CASGSGTGGRETQYF.

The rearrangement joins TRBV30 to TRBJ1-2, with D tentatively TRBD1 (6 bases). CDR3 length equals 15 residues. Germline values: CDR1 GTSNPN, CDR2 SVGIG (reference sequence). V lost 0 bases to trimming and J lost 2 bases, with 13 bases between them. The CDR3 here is CAWSVPRTANYGYTF. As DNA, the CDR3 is TGTGCCTGGAGTGTACCCCGGACAGCCAACTATGGCTACACCTTC.